This T cell receptor beta chain was recovered during a study of T-cell reconstitution after alpha-beta-depleted transplantation in children. Study-level points and caveats: Several hundred expanded graft clones reportedly supplied alpha-beta T cells about two months after transplant. One year after transplant, T-cell counts and diversity came mostly from newly produced T cells. It was surviving recipient T cells and thymic progenitors that gave some patients high TCRbeta diversity at day 60.

This clonotype was seen a few times. Its cognate antigen is unknown. This CDR3 region has 12 residues. Germline CDR1 is DFQATT and CDR2 is SNEGSKA (reference sequence). The V gene lost 0 bases and the J gene lost 7 bases, with 10 bases spanning the gap. Unique molecular identifiers were incorporated during preparation of the TCRbeta library. TCRdb passed the PCR reads through MiXCR, listing each CDR3 protein once. Here the sample spans almost 250,000 distinct CDR3 sequences, 20% to 30% being singletons. The TCR sequence derives from a girl aged 2 to 10 with Fanconi anemia, due to receive a stem cell transplant. The chain employs TRBV20-1 and TRBJ2-7; D gene ambiguous. This specimen consisted of PBMCs, obtained before TCRalphabeta/CD19-depleted stem cell transplant. Here the CDR3 DNA reads TGCAGTGCTAGAGATCTTGGCCTGGAGCAGTACTTC. Translated: CSARDLGLEQYF.